Presented here are 11 T cell receptor beta chains from one specimen sequenced in a study of T cell responses to AZD1222 COVID-19 vaccine. Assay used: immunoSEQ multiplex PCR; TCRdb lists only in-frame clones, some missing. In the table there are 150,000 or so clones, 90% to 95% of which are singletons. Specimen: peripheral blood, collected 28 days after the second AZD1222 dose. All receptors derive from an adult who received the AZD1222 COVID-19 vaccine.

The chain has TRBV27 and TRBJ1-3; unclear D gene. Trimming cost V 7 bases and J 2 bases, with 12 bases left between them. This CDR3 is 14 amino acids long. Germline lookup yields CDR1 MNHEY and CDR2 SMNVEV (reference sequence). The CDR3: CASKNEGTGNTIYF. The DNA for the CDR3 is TGTGCCAGCAAGAACGAGGGTACTGGAAACACCATATATTTT.

The chain has TRBV11-2 and TRBJ1-3; unclear D gene. Per germline, CDR1 SGHAT and CDR2 FQNNGV. Trimming left V 5 bases short and J 5 bases short, with 4 bases between. This CDR3 comprises 11 residues. The CDR3 here is CASSVRNTIYF. The CDR3 region has the DNA TGTGCCAGCAGCGTCAGAAACACCATATATTTT.

J is TRBJ2-1 and V is TRBV5-4, with 8 positions matching TRBD1. Trimming cost V 6 bases and J 7 bases; bases outside gene matches: 12. Looked up from germline, CDR1 is SGHNT and CDR2 is YYREEE (reference sequence). The CDR3 loop spans 15 amino acids. The CDR3 loop reads CASTHSGQDVNEQFF. For the CDR3, the DNA is TGTGCCAGCACCCACTCGGGACAGGACGTAAATGAGCAGTTCTTC. Full variable domain (rest looked up from reference TRBV5-4 and TRBJ2-1): ETGVTQSPTHLIKTRGQQVTLRCSSQSGHNTVSWYQQALGQGPQFIFQYYREEENGRGNFPPRFSGLQFPNYSSELNVNALELDDSALYLCASTHSGQDVNEQFFGPGTRLTVL.

The chain has TRBV7-9 and TRBJ2-6; TRBD1 aligns across 10 bases. Germline values: CDR1 SEHNR, CDR2 FQNEAQ (reference sequence). The junction had 6 bases not matched to a gene; V was cut back by 7 bases and J by 0 bases. The CDR3 runs 17 residues. DNA for the CDR3: TGTGCCAGCAACCCGACAGGGGGCATCTCTGGGGCCAACGTCCTGACTTTC. Amino acid sequence: CASNPTGGISGANVLTF.

The rearrangement uses TRBV7-8 and TRBJ2-2; 9 bases fit TRBD1. The V gene end was trimmed by 6 bases and the J gene end by 3 bases; junction bases not matched to a gene: 2. Germline values: CDR1 SGHVS, CDR2 FQNEAQ. The CDR3 extends over 14 amino acids. The chain's CDR3 is CASRWTGDTGELFF. The CDR3 nucleotides are TGTGCCAGCAGATGGACAGGGGACACCGGGGAGCTGTTTTTT.

The chain combines TRBV3-1 (or the pseudogene TRBV3-2) with TRBJ1-1, with D possibly matching TRBD1 (6 bases). The CDR3 loop spans 14 amino acids. Trimming removed 2 bases at V and 3 bases at J, with 10 bases between. Germline-derived CDR1 and CDR2 are LGHDT and YNNKEL (reference sequence). The CDR3 sequence is CASSQPGADTEAFF. CDR3 DNA: TGTGCCAGCAGCCAACCGGGGGCAGACACTGAAGCTTTCTTT.

CDR3 coding DNA: TGTGCCAGCAGCCATTTAGCACAGGCGAACACTGAAGCTTTCTTT. Translating it yields CASSHLAQANTEAFF. The V and J genes are TRBV4-2 and TRBJ1-1; D is perhaps TRBD1 (5 bases). The CDR3 has 15 residues. Between the trimmed V and J ends, which lost 3 bases and 1 base, there was a span of 12 bases. In germline, CDR1 is LGHNA, CDR2 YNFKEQ.

The chain is built from TRBV14 and TRBJ1-2, with 7 bases that match TRBD1. Unmatched junction bases numbered 2, after V lost 1 base and J lost 3 bases. The germline V gene has CDR1 SGHDN and CDR2 FVKESK. This CDR3 contains 14 residues. The CDR3 reads CASSQVGTDYGYTF. CDR3 sequence (DNA): TGTGCCAGCAGCCAAGTCGGGACAGACTATGGCTACACCTTC.

The V and J genes are TRBV6-2 or TRBV6-3 and TRBJ2-5, with TRBD1 matching over 9 bases. Germline CDR1 MNHEY, CDR2 SVGEGT. CDR3 size: 13 residues. V gave up 5 bases and J gave up 4 bases; unmatched junction bases: 2. The CDR3 DNA sequence: TGTGCCAGCAGTGTGGACAGGGGAGAGACCCAGTACTTC. Translated, it gives CASSVDRGETQYF.

The J gene is TRBJ2-7, the V gene TRBV15, with 11 bases fitting TRBD2. V lost 0 bases to trimming and J lost 7 bases; unmatched junction nucleotides: 5. Germline V lookup: CDR1 LNHNV, CDR2 YYDKDF (reference sequence). The CDR3 length is 15 residues. The CDR3 coding sequence is TGTGCCACCAGCAGAGAACTAGCGGGAGCTAAGGAGCAGTACTTC. It specifies CATSRELAGAKEQYF. Variable domain in full (rest from reference TRBV15 and TRBJ2-7): DAMVIQNPRYQVTQFGKPVTLSCSQTLNHNVMYWYQQKSSQAPKLLFHYYDKDFNNEADTPDNFQSRRPNTSFCFLDIRSPGLGDTAMYLCATSRELAGAKEQYFGPGTRLTVT.

The rearrangement links TRBV27 to TRBJ2-1; 7 nucleotides match TRBD1. V dropped 5 bases and J dropped 8; count of bases not matched to a gene: 12. The V gene's germline CDR1 is MNHEY and CDR2 SMNVEV (reference sequence). This CDR3 spans 15 amino acids. CDR3 coding DNA: TGTGCCAGCAGTACGACAGGGTTGGCCAGGCATGAGCAGTTCTTC. Protein product: CASSTTGLARHEQFF.